This TCR beta chain was recorded in a study of CD8 T cells in ankylosing spondylitis. Study-wide findings and caveats: A TCR beta motif of roughly eight highly homologous variants seemed to mark ankylosing spondylitis blood.

V lost 0 bases and J lost 9; bases outside the gene matches: 4. Looked up from germline, CDR1 is LGHNA and CDR2 is YNFKEQ. The CDR3 runs 15 residues. Notes on this clonotype: The antigen is unknown.

TCRdb used MiXCR to reprocess the 5' RACE reads, holding one entry per CDR3 protein. The data hold about 440,000 distinct CDR3 sequences, with over 15% observed a single time. The sequencing sample was made of blood, either unsorted or a sorted T cell fraction (not recorded which). The sequence derives from a male donor with ankylosing spondylitis. V is TRBV4-2 and J is TRBJ2-1; TRBD1 matches 11 bases. This CDR3 is CASSQDWTGGGEQFF. CDR3 bases: TGTGCCAGCAGCCAAGATTGGACAGGGGGCGGTGAGCAGTTCTTC.